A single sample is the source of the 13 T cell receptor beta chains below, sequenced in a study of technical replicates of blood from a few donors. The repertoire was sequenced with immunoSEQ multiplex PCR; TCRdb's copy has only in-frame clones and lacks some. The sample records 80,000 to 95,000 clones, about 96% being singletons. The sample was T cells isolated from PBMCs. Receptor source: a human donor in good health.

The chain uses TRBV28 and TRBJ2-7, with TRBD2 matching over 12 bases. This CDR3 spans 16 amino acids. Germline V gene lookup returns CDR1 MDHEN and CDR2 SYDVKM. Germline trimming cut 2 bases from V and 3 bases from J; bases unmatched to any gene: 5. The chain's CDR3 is CASSLHLAGGDYEQYF. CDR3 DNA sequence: TGTGCCAGCAGTTTACACCTAGCGGGAGGGGACTACGAGCAGTACTTC.

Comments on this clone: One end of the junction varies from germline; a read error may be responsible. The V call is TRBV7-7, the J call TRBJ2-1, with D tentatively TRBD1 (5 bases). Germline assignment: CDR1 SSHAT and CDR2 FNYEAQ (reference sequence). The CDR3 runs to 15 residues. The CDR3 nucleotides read TGTGCTAGCAGCTCAAACATAGGGGCGGTCAATGAGCAGTTCTTC. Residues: CASSSNIGAVNEQFF. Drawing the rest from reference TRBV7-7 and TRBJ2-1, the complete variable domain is GAGVSQSPRYKVTKRGQDVTLRCDPISSHATLYWYQQALGQGPEFLTYFNYEAQPDKSGLPSDRFSAERPEGSISTLTIQRTEQRDSAMYRCASSSNIGAVNEQFFGPGTRLTVL.

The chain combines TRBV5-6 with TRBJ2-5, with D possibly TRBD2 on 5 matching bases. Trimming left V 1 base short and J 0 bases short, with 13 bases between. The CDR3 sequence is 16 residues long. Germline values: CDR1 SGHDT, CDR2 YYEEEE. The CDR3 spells CASSLIFLGDQETQYF. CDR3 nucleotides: TGTGCCAGCAGCTTGATCTTCCTCGGGGACCAAGAGACCCAGTACTTC.

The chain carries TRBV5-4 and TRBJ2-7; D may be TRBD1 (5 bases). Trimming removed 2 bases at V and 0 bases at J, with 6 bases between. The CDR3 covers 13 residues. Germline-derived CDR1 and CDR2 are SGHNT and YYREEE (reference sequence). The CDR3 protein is CASSFDSSYEQYF. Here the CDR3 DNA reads TGTGCCAGCAGCTTCGACAGCTCCTACGAGCAGTACTTC.

The CDR3 nucleotides read TGTGCCAGCGTTTCAGGGGCGAACAATGAGCAGTTCTTC. This encodes CASVSGANNEQFF. The rearrangement joins TRBV5-4 to TRBJ2-1, with D possibly TRBD1 on 6 matching bases. In germline, CDR1 is SGHNT, CDR2 YYREEE (reference sequence). V was pared by 7 bases and J by 5 bases, with 13 bases between. CDR3 length equals 13 residues.

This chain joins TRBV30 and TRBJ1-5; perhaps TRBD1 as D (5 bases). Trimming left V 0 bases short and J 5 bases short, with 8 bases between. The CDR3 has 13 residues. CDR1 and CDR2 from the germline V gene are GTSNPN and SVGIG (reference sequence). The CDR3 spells CAWSVTGDQPQHF. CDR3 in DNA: TGTGCCTGGAGTGTAACAGGAGATCAGCCCCAGCATTTT. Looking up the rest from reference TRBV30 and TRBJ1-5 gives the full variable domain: SQTIHQWPATLVQPVGSPLSLECTVEGTSNPNLYWYRQAAGRGLQLLFYSVGIGQISSEVPQNLSASRPQDRQFILSSKKLLLSDSGFYLCAWSVTGDQPQHFGDGTRLSIL.

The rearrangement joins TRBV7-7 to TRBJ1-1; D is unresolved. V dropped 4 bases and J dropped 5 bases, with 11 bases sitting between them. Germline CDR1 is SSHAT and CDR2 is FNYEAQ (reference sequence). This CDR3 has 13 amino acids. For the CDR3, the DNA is TGTGCCAGCAGCTCCCTACTCGGGACTGAAGCTTTCTTT. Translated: CASSSLLGTEAFF.

CDR3 sequence: CASSPEHPKSGNTIYF. The CDR3 DNA follows: TGTGCCAGCAGTCCCGAGCACCCCAAGTCAGGAAACACCATATATTTT. The chain links TRBV2 to TRBJ1-3; D is unresolved. V dropped 5 bases and J dropped 4 bases, with 18 bases sitting between them. Germline V lookup: CDR1 SNHLY, CDR2 FYNNEI. The CDR3 covers 16 residues.

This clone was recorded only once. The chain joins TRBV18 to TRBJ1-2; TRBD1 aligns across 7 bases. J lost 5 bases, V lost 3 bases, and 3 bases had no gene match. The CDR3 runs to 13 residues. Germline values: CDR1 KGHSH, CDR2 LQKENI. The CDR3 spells CASSPETGYGYTF. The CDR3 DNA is TGTGCCAGCTCACCTGAGACAGGGTATGGCTACACCTTC.

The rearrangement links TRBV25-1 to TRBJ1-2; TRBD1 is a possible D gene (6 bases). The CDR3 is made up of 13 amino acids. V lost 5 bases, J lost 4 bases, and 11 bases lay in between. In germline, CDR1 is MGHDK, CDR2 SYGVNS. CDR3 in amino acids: CASSTQGSYGYTF. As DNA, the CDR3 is TGTGCCAGCAGTACACAGGGCAGCTATGGCTACACCTTC.

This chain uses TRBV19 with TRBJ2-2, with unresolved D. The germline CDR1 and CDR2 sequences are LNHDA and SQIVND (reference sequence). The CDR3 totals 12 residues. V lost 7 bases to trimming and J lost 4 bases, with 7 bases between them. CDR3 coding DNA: TGTGCCAGTAAACATTTCACCGGGGAGCTGTTTTTT. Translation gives CASKHFTGELFF.

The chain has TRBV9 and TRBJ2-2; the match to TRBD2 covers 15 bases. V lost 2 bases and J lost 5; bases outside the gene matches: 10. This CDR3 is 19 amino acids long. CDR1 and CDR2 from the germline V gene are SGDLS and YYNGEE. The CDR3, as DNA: TGTGCCAGCAGCGTTCTCGGGACTAGCGGGAGGAAGGGAACCGGGGAGCTGTTTTTT. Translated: CASSVLGTSGRKGTGELFF.

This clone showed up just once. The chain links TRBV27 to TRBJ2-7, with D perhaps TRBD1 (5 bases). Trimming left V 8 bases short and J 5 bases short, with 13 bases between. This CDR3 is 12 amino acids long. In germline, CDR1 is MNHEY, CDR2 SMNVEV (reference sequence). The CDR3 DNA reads TGTGCCAGCTCCCCAGGGCGGAACGAGCAGTACTTC. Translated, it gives CASSPGRNEQYF.